Listed below are T cell receptor beta chains from one sample, sequenced in a study of T cell changes during pregnancy in multiple sclerosis. The table came from immunoSEQ multiplex PCR; TCRdb's copy has only in-frame clones and leaves some out. The data show roughly 38,000 clones, 75% to 95% seen once. This specimen consisted of CD4+ T cells from peripheral blood mononuclear cells, obtained in the second trimester of pregnancy. Receptors originate from a female donor in good health, enrolled as a control in a pregnancy study. Each CDR3 is given with its conserved first and last residue. The D gene is left open where the match is weak. Not all rows give a size; the values are once, few, many and, for expanded clones, a class.

D gene	J gene	clone size	V gene	CDR3 protein	CDR3 DNA
TRBD2	TRBJ2-2	.	TRBV19	CASMDSGSVGELFF	TGTGCCAGTATGGATAGCGGGTCCGTCGGGGAGCTGTTTTTT
.	TRBJ1-4	.	TRBV7-2	CASSRGATNEKLFF	TGTGCCAGCAGCCGGGGGGCAACTAATGAAAAACTGTTTTTT
TRBD2	TRBJ2-7	few	TRBV18	CASSPPTGGVGSYEQYF	TGTGCCAGCTCACCACCGACGGGGGGGGTGGGTTCCTACGAGCAGTACTTC
.	TRBJ2-7	few	TRBV2	CASSEWYSLHEQYF	TGTGCCAGCAGTGAATGGTACAGTCTCCACGAGCAGTACTTC
.	TRBJ1-5	.	TRBV28	CASSLTRAHQPQHF	TGTGCCAGCAGTTTAACCAGGGCCCATCAGCCCCAGCATTTT
TRBD2	TRBJ2-5	.	TRBV10-3	CAIAPAGDETQYF	TGTGCCATCGCCCCAGCGGGAGACGAGACCCAGTACTTC
TRBD1	TRBJ2-5	.	TRBV11-2	CASSSSRQGVGGETQYF	TGTGCCAGCAGCTCATCTCGACAGGGGGTCGGAGGAGAGACCCAGTACTTC
TRBD2	TRBJ2-5	.	TRBV7-9	CASSLVGGEETQYF	TGTGCCAGCAGCTTAGTCGGGGGGGAAGAGACCCAGTACTTC
.	TRBJ2-7	.	TRBV6-1	CASSGRPGDEQYF	TGTGCCAGCAGCGGTAGGCCGGGTGACGAGCAGTACTTC
TRBD2	TRBJ2-1	.	TRBV7-2	CASSPGGGYGYNEQFF	TGTGCCAGCAGCCCGGGGGGAGGGTACGGCTACAATGAGCAGTTCTTC
TRBD2	TRBJ2-1	.	TRBV5-1	CASSLLAGAILEQFF	TGCGCCAGCAGCTTGCTAGCGGGAGCCATCCTTGAGCAGTTCTTC
TRBD1	TRBJ2-7	.	TRBV5-5	CASSLTGAAYEQYF	TGTGCCAGCAGCTTGACAGGGGCCGCCTACGAGCAGTACTTC
.	TRBJ2-4	.	TRBV6-5	CASSYSGTSIQYF	TGTGCCAGCAGTTACTCAGGGACATCCATTCAGTACTTC
TRBD2	TRBJ2-1	.	TRBV6-1	CASSEYSGSYNEQFF	TGTGCCAGCAGTGAATATAGCGGGAGCTACAATGAGCAGTTCTTC
TRBD2	TRBJ2-1	.	TRBV4-2	CASSQAGGVGEQFF	TGTGCCAGCAGCCAAGCGGGAGGGGTGGGTGAGCAGTTCTTC
TRBD1	TRBJ1-5	.	TRBV28	CASRSPGQGSQPQHF	TGTGCCAGCCGGTCCCCGGGACAGGGGTCCCAGCCCCAGCATTTT
.	TRBJ2-1	.	TRBV5-1	CASSRGTGLVGWADEQFF	TGCGCCAGCAGTAGAGGAACAGGATTGGTGGGATGGGCGGATGAGCAGTTCTTC
.	TRBJ1-2	few	TRBV29-1	CSVERGLNYGYTF	TGCAGCGTTGAACGGGGACTTAACTATGGCTACACCTTC
TRBD1	TRBJ2-7	.	TRBV18	CASSLGQGEQYF	TGTGCCAGCTCACTGGGACAGGGAGAGCAGTACTTC
TRBD1	TRBJ2-2	.	TRBV11-3	CASSPGTGVGGELFF	TGTGCCAGCAGCCCTGGGACAGGGGTCGGCGGGGAGCTGTTTTTT
.	TRBJ2-1	.	TRBV5-1	CASSLRGYNEQFF	TGCGCCAGCAGCTTGAGGGGGTACAATGAGCAGTTCTTC
.	TRBJ1-1	.	TRBV5-6	CASSMRRGANKAFF	TGTGCCAGCAGTATGCGACGAGGAGCCAACAAAGCTTTCTTT
TRBD2	TRBJ2-7	.	TRBV2	CASSASGSYEQYF	TGTGCCAGCAGTGCTAGCGGGAGCTACGAGCAGTACTTC
TRBD2	TRBJ2-7	.	TRBV7-6	CASSFSAGGGYEQYF	TGTGCCAGCAGCTTTTCTGCGGGAGGAGGTTACGAGCAGTACTTC
.	TRBJ2-4	once	TRBV5-8	CASSWAGAGAPKNIQYF	TGTGCCAGCAGCTGGGCGGGGGCGGGGGCCCCTAAAAACATTCAGTACTTC
.	TRBJ1-2	.	TRBV6-1	CASSLIGGYGYTF	TGTGCCAGCAGTCTTATAGGGGGCTATGGCTACACCTTC
TRBD2	TRBJ2-5	.	TRBV5-1	CASSSIGGGHQETQYF	TGCGCCAGCAGCAGCATCGGGGGGGGGCACCAAGAGACCCAGTACTTC
.	TRBJ2-7	once	TRBV4-2	CASSQDRVAGSYEQYF	TGTGCCAGCAGCCAAGATCGGGTAGCTGGTAGCTACGAGCAGTACTTC
.	TRBJ1-2	.	TRBV7-9	CATGRGAHGYTF	TGTGCCACCGGGCGGGGTGCTCATGGCTACACCTTC
.	TRBJ2-1	.	TRBV7-8	CASSLDAAYSYNEQFF	TGTGCCAGCAGCTTAGATGCGGCTTACTCCTACAATGAGCAGTTCTTC
.	TRBJ1-1	once	TRBV7-5	CARSADTQAFF	TGTGCCAGAAGCGCCGACACCCAAGCTTTCTTT
TRBD1	TRBJ2-5	.	TRBV7-9	CASSLVGQKETQYF	TGTGCCAGCAGCTTAGTGGGACAGAAAGAGACCCAGTACTTC
.	TRBJ2-7	.	TRBV6-1	CASSSQLEQYF	TGTGCCAGCAGTTCTCAGTTGGAGCAGTACTTC
.	TRBJ2-7	once	TRBV9	CASSVERGPSYEQYF	TGTGCCAGCAGCGTAGAACGGGGTCCCTCCTACGAGCAGTACTTC
.	TRBJ2-7	.	TRBV18	CASSQFNSYEQYF	TGTGCCAGCTCCCAATTCAACTCCTACGAGCAGTACTTC
.	TRBJ1-2	.	TRBV5-1	CASSLEDSLWDYTF	TGCGCCAGCAGCTTGGAAGACAGCTTATGGGACTACACCTTC
TRBD1	TRBJ1-2	.	TRBV28	CASSSRRGQGSRDGYTF	TGTGCCAGCAGTTCCCGACGAGGACAGGGTTCCCGAGATGGCTACACCTTC
.	TRBJ2-4	.	TRBV28	CASTGTVKNIQYF	TGTGCCAGCACGGGAACAGTAAAAAACATTCAGTACTTC
.	TRBJ2-7	few	TRBV18	CASSAPELSYEQYF	TGTGCCAGCTCAGCGCCCGAACTCTCCTACGAGCAGTACTTC
TRBD2	TRBJ2-3	.	TRBV5-1	CASSSLAGGVMDTDTQYF	TGCGCCAGCAGCTCCCTAGCGGGAGGGGTCATGGACACAGATACGCAGTATTTT
.	TRBJ1-2	.	TRBV19	CASGRALGYGYTF	TGTGCCAGTGGCAGGGCTCTGGGCTATGGCTACACCTTC
.	TRBJ1-5	.	TRBV10-3	CASQGNDQPQHF	TGTGCCTCACAGGGAAACGATCAGCCCCAGCATTTT
TRBD1	TRBJ1-2	.	TRBV18	CASSRQGNYGYTF	TGTGCCAGCTCACGACAGGGGAACTATGGCTACACCTTC
.	TRBJ2-3	.	TRBV11-1	CASSLDGRGRWDTQYF	TGTGCCAGCAGCTTAGATGGCAGGGGACGGTGGGATACGCAGTATTTT
TRBD1	TRBJ1-5	.	TRBV28	CASSLSLGTGPPQPQHF	TGTGCCAGCAGTTTATCGCTGGGGACAGGGCCTCCCCAGCCCCAGCATTTT
.	TRBJ1-2	.	TRBV18	CASSPAGDPNYGYTF	TGTGCCAGCTCACCGGCGGGGGACCCTAACTATGGCTACACCTTC
TRBD2	TRBJ2-7	.	TRBV6-5	CASSTGTSGSYEQYF	TGTGCCAGCAGTACCGGGACTAGCGGATCCTACGAGCAGTACTTC
TRBD2	TRBJ2-7	.	TRBV7-2	CASSTAGGRHGQYF	TGTGCCAGCAGCACAGCGGGGGGGCGGCATGGGCAGTACTTC
.	TRBJ2-3	.	TRBV28	CASPPPRGAGTDTQYF	TGTGCCAGCCCTCCACCTCGGGGGGCTGGCACAGATACGCAGTATTTT
TRBD1	TRBJ1-1	.	TRBV29-1	CSVDRGRGTEAFF	TGCAGCGTTGACAGGGGGCGCGGCACTGAAGCTTTCTTT
.	TRBJ1-1	.	TRBV9	CASSAGEGNTEAFF	TGTGCCAGCAGCGCCGGTGAGGGGAACACTGAAGCTTTCTTT
TRBD1	TRBJ1-4	.	TRBV11-2	CASSPTAGGLNEKLFF	TGTGCCAGCAGCCCAACGGCAGGGGGCCTTAATGAAAAACTGTTTTTT
.	TRBJ1-3	.	TRBV2	CASSPIPTGPGNTIYF	TGTGCCAGCAGTCCAATTCCAACAGGTCCTGGAAACACCATATATTTT
.	TRBJ2-1	.	TRBV29-1	CSVEPPTGIRIYNEQFF	TGCAGCGTTGAACCTCCTACAGGGATAAGAATATACAATGAGCAGTTCTTC
TRBD2	TRBJ2-3	.	TRBV6-1	CASSPLAGGDTQYF	TGTGCCAGCAGTCCCCTAGCGGGAGGAGATACGCAGTATTTT